Below, 27 T cell receptor beta chains from the same sample are listed, as sequenced in a study of T cell responses to AZD1222 COVID-19 vaccine. Generated by immunoSEQ multiplex PCR, the TCRdb table keeps only in-frame clones and is missing some. The sample records about 130,000 clones, approximately 94% being singletons. The material was peripheral blood, obtained on day 0 of AZD1222 vaccination. Source of these receptors: an adult in good health.

The chain has TRBV9 and TRBJ2-3; 8 bases align to TRBD2. Germline trimming cut 2 bases from V and 4 bases from J; bases unmatched to any gene: 15. CDR1 and CDR2 from the germline V gene are SGDLS and YYNGEE. This CDR3 is 18 amino acids long. CDR3 coding DNA: TGTGCCAGCAGCGTCGATCCCGTCGAAGCGGGGGTAGCAGATACGCAGTATTTT. Amino acid sequence: CASSVDPVEAGVADTQYF. Full variable domain (remainder filled in from reference TRBV9 and TRBJ2-3): DSGVTQTPKHLITATGQRVTLRCSPRSGDLSVYWYQQSLDQGLQFLIQYYNGEERAKGNILERFSAQQFPDLHSELNLSSLELGDSALYFCASSVDPVEAGVADTQYFGPGTRLTVL.

This sequence joins TRBV9 and TRBJ2-3; D is perhaps TRBD2 (6 bases). Per the germline V gene, CDR1 is SGDLS and CDR2 is YYNGEE. The CDR3 spans 17 residues. Trimming removed 3 bases at V and 0 bases at J, with 17 bases between. DNA of the CDR3: TGTGCCAGCAGCGAGATATCCTGGAGCGGGAGCACAGATACGCAGTATTTT. This translates into CASSEISWSGSTDTQYF.

The rearrangement links TRBV18 to TRBJ1-1, with a weak D call TRBD1 (5 bases). The V end was cut by 0 bases, the J end by 7 bases, with 12 bases between. The CDR3 spans 14 residues. Germline loops: CDR1 KGHSH, CDR2 LQKENI. The chain's CDR3 is CASSPPGQGIEAFF. In nucleotides, the CDR3 is TGTGCCAGCTCACCACCCGGGCAGGGTATTGAAGCTTTCTTT.

V gene TRBV4-2 combines with J gene TRBJ1-1; D uncertain. Trimming shortened V by 4 bases and J by 0 bases, and 9 bases separated the two germline ends. The germline gives CDR1 LGHNA, CDR2 YNFKEQ. CDR3 size: 14 residues. CDR3 DNA: TGTGCCAGCAGCCCCACACTTGTGAACACTGAAGCTTTCTTT. Residues: CASSPTLVNTEAFF.

V and J are TRBV11-2 and TRBJ1-2; the D gene is possibly TRBD1 (5 bases). Trimming removed 5 bases from V and 1 base from J, with 14 bases in between. The CDR3 totals 15 residues. Germline CDR1 is SGHAT and CDR2 is FQNNGV. CDR3 in DNA: TGTGCCAGCAGCCCACTCAGACAGAATAACTATGGCTACACCTTC. Its protein is CASSPLRQNNYGYTF.

The chain carries TRBV7-9 and TRBJ2-2, with D possibly being TRBD1 (5 bases). Trimming shortened V by 5 bases and J by 6 bases, and 16 bases separated the two germline ends. The germline CDR1 and CDR2 sequences are SEHNR and FQNEAQ (reference sequence). This CDR3 has 15 amino acids. CDR3 coding DNA: TGTGCCAGCAGCCCTGTAGGGGTAGGCGCCGGGGAGCTGTTTTTT. Its protein product is CASSPVGVGAGELFF.

The chain uses TRBV18 and TRBJ1-3; 8 bases are a match to TRBD1. Trimming took 3 bases from V and 4 from J; bases not matched to a gene: 5. The CDR3 spans 15 residues. CDR1 is KGHSH, CDR2 LQKENI, per germline. CDR3 nucleotides: TGTGCCAGCTCACCGCCGGGACAGGTGGGAAACACCATATATTTT. It codes for CASSPPGQVGNTIYF.

The V call is TRBV16, the J call TRBJ1-5, with D unclear. The CDR3 spans 14 residues. Germline assignment: CDR1 KGHSY and CDR2 FQNENV. Trimming pared 0 bases from V and 0 bases from J, leaving 3 bases between. CDR3 protein: CASSQSTSNQPQHF. DNA of the CDR3: TGTGCCAGCAGCCAATCAACTAGCAATCAGCCCCAGCATTTT.

The chain recombines TRBV10-3 with TRBJ2-5; D not resolved. V lost 10 bases and J lost 5, with 17 bases in between. CDR1 is ENHRY, CDR2 SYGVKD, per germline. The CDR3 totals 13 residues. DNA for the CDR3: TGTGCCAGCCCGCCCGAGCCCCAGGAGACCCAGTACTTC. This gives the protein CASPPEPQETQYF.

The rearrangement joins TRBV27 to TRBJ2-5, with D perhaps TRBD1 or TRBD2 (5 bases each). The CDR3 sequence is 15 residues long. V was clipped by 5 bases and J by 5 bases, with 18 bases between them. Germline-derived CDR1 and CDR2 are MNHEY and SMNVEV (reference sequence). The CDR3 bases are TGTGCCAGCAGTCCTGGGACGTCTTACGTGGAGACCCAGTACTTC. Translating it yields CASSPGTSYVETQYF.

The chain carries TRBV28 and TRBJ2-7; tentatively, D is TRBD2 (6 bases). This CDR3 has 12 residues. V gave up 3 bases and J gave up 6 bases, with 9 bases separating them. Germline V gives CDR1 MDHEN, CDR2 SYDVKM. The CDR3 nucleotides read TGTGCCAGCAGTTTCGGGGGTGGCGAGCAGTACTTC. It codes for CASSFGGGEQYF.

The rearrangement joins TRBV7-2 to TRBJ2-3; TRBD1 matches at 11 bases. Unmatched junction bases numbered 7, after V lost 2 bases and J lost 6 bases. Per the germline V gene, CDR1 is SGHTA and CDR2 is FQGNSA. This CDR3 contains 16 residues. The CDR3 region is CASSLPRTGGADTQYF. As DNA, the CDR3 is TGTGCCAGCAGCTTACCAAGGACAGGGGGCGCCGATACGCAGTATTTT.

The CDR3 nucleotides are TGCGCCAGCAGCCCGGGGGACAGGGGGTCGGATGTGCAGTACTTC. It specifies CASSPGDRGSDVQYF. The chain has TRBV5-1 and TRBJ2-7, with TRBD1 matching 11 bases. This CDR3 region has 15 residues. V dropped 4 bases and J dropped 9; count of bases not matched to a gene: 12. Germline V gene data show CDR1 as SGHRS and CDR2 as YFSETQ.

The chain employs TRBV7-2 and TRBJ2-1, with 10 bases lining up with TRBD2. Trimming cost V 3 bases and J 4 bases; bases outside gene matches: 9. The length of the CDR3 is 17 residues. Germline V gives CDR1 SGHTA, CDR2 FQGNSA. The CDR3 spells CASSLYPSGRTYNEQFF. CDR3 coding DNA: TGTGCCAGCAGCTTGTATCCTAGCGGGAGAACGTACAATGAGCAGTTCTTC.

V and J are TRBV21-1 and TRBJ2-1; TRBD2, as called in the table, went unchecked against the DNA. TRBV21-1 is recorded as a pseudogene. CDR3 length: 16 residues. CDR3: CASSCRGLAESNEQFF. The CDR3 DNA reads TGTGCCAGCAGCTGTCGGGGACTAGCGGAGTCGAATGAGCAGTTCTTC.

The V and J genes are TRBV9 and TRBJ1-1; tentatively, D is TRBD1 (6 bases). Trimming stripped 4 bases from V and 0 bases from J, with 13 bases between. The germline V gene has CDR1 SGDLS and CDR2 YYNGEE. This CDR3 comprises 15 residues. The CDR3 sequence is CASSRAGAMNTEAFF. In nucleotides, the CDR3 is TGTGCCAGCAGCAGGGCGGGGGCAATGAACACTGAAGCTTTCTTT.

The chain combines TRBV24-1 with TRBJ2-5; 7 positions agree with TRBD1. Trimming removed 5 bases from V and 1 base from J; junction bases left unmatched: 6. Per germline, CDR1 KGHDR and CDR2 SFDVKD. The CDR3 totals 15 residues. The chain's CDR3 is CATSGATGPQETQYF. The CDR3 coding sequence is TGTGCCACCAGTGGTGCGACAGGGCCCCAAGAGACCCAGTACTTC.

The CDR3 here is CASGLGQGANYGYTF. CDR3 nucleotides: TGTGCTAGTGGTTTGGGACAGGGGGCTAACTATGGCTACACCTTC. The V call is TRBV12-5, the J call TRBJ1-2; 9 bases match TRBD1. This CDR3 contains 15 residues. Looked up from germline, CDR1 is LGHNT and CDR2 is FRNRAP. J was trimmed by 0 bases and V by 1 base; bases with no gene match: 0. The whole variable domain, filled in from reference TRBV12-5 and TRBJ1-2, reads DARVTQTPRHKVTEMGQEVTMRCQPILGHNTVFWYRQTMMQGLELLAYFRNRAPLDDSGMPKDRFSAEMPDATLATLKIQPSEPRDSAVYFCASGLGQGANYGYTFGSGTRLTVV.

This clone was recorded a few times. The CDR3 protein is CASSQAPSSGAWAGANVLTF. The CDR3 DNA follows: TGCGCCAGCAGCCAAGCTCCCTCTAGCGGGGCTTGGGCGGGGGCCAACGTCCTGACTTTC. The V call is TRBV4-1, the J call TRBJ2-6, with 9 bases lining up with TRBD2. The trim removed 1 base at V and 4 bases at J, leaving 14 bases unmatched. The CDR3 is made up of 20 amino acids. Germline assignment: CDR1 MGHRA and CDR2 YSYEKL.

V usage is TRBV3-1 (or the pseudogene TRBV3-2) and J usage is TRBJ1-3, with unresolved D. The CDR3 totals 15 residues. Germline V CDR1 and CDR2: LGHDT, YNNKEL (reference sequence). V was trimmed by 0 bases and J by 1 base, leaving 7 bases between them. The CDR3 DNA follows: TGTGCCAGCAGCCAAGACAGGAGGTCTGGAAACACCATATATTTT. It specifies CASSQDRRSGNTIYF.

The chain is built from TRBV7-2 and TRBJ1-2, with a weak D call TRBD1 (5 bases). Germline-derived CDR1 and CDR2 are SGHTA and FQGNSA. The germline V and J ends were trimmed by 3 bases and 5 bases, with 10 bases remaining between them. The CDR3 length is 13 residues. This chain's CDR3 is CASSFGTAYGYTF. CDR3 DNA: TGTGCCAGCAGCTTCGGGACGGCTTATGGCTACACCTTC. Based on the CDR3 plus reference TRBV7-2 and TRBJ1-2, the full variable domain is GAGVSQSPSNKVTEKGKDVELRCDPISGHTALYWYRQSLGQGLEFLIYFQGNSAPDKSGLPSDRFSAERTGGSVSTLTIQRTQQEDSAVYLCASSFGTAYGYTFGSGTRLTVV.

The CDR3 DNA follows: TGTGCCAGCAAGGGCCTTAATAGTCAAACTGGAAACACCATATATTTT. This codes for CASKGLNSQTGNTIYF. The chain combines TRBV25-1 with TRBJ1-3; D remains unclear. The CDR3 consists of 16 residues. Trimming left V 7 bases short and J 2 bases short, with 18 bases between. Germline assignment: CDR1 MGHDK and CDR2 SYGVNS.

The count of this clone is one. This sequence joins TRBV19 and TRBJ1-5; D perhaps matches TRBD1 (5 bases). Germline CDR1 LNHDA, CDR2 SQIVND (reference sequence). V dropped 6 bases and J dropped 2 bases, with 14 bases sitting between them. This CDR3 comprises 15 residues. CDR3 nucleotides: TGTGCCAGTAGGAGGGATGACAGAGGCAATCAGCCCCAGCATTTT. This encodes CASRRDDRGNQPQHF.

The genes are TRBV27 and TRBJ2-1; D not certain. Trimming pared 6 bases from V and 4 bases from J, leaving 13 bases between. This CDR3 spans 14 amino acids. From germline, CDR1 is MNHEY and CDR2 SMNVEV (reference sequence). The CDR3 loop is CASRLQTKYNEQFF. CDR3 DNA: TGTGCCAGCAGACTGCAAACTAAATACAATGAGCAGTTCTTC.

This clone showed up just a few times. DNA for the CDR3: TGTGCCAGCAGCTTGAGGGACGGGCCCCAGCATTTT. The encoded protein is CASSLRDGPQHF. V usage is TRBV7-9 and J usage is TRBJ1-5, with a possible D match to TRBD1 (5 bases). V lost 3 bases, J lost 9 bases, and 9 bases lay in between. The CDR3 is 12 residues long. The V gene's germline CDR1 is SEHNR and CDR2 FQNEAQ (reference sequence).

V usage is TRBV12-3 or TRBV12-4 and J usage is TRBJ2-1; the D is unclear. The CDR3 loop spans 13 amino acids. Trimming left V 1 base short and J 9 bases short, with 10 bases between. The CDR3 sequence is CASSLVRVGEQFF. The DNA for the CDR3 is TGTGCCAGCAGTTTAGTTAGGGTAGGTGAGCAGTTCTTC.

The V call is TRBV11-2, the J call TRBJ2-7; D gene uncertain. CDR1 and CDR2 (germline): SGHAT, FQNNGV. CDR3 size: 16 residues. Trimming removed 3 bases from V and 0 bases from J, with 15 bases in between. In DNA, the CDR3 is TGTGCCAGCAGCTTGGCTCTAACAGTCAGCTCCTACGAGCAGTACTTC. Encoded protein: CASSLALTVSSYEQYF. Based on the CDR3 plus reference TRBV11-2 and TRBJ2-7, the full variable domain is EAGVAQSPRYKIIEKRQSVAFWCNPISGHATLYWYQQILGQGPKLLIQFQNNGVVDDSQLPKDRFSAERLKGVDSTLKIQPAKLEDSAVYLCASSLALTVSSYEQYFGPGTRLTVT.